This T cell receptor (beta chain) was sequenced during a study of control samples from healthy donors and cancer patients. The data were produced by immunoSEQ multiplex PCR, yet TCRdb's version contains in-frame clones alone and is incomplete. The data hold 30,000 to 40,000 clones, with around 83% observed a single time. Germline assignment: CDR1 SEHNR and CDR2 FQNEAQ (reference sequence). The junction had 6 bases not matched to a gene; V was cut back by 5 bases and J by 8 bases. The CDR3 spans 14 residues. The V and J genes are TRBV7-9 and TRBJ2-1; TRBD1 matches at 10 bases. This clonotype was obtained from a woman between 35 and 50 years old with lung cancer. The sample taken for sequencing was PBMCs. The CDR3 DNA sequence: TGTGCCAGCAGCCGACAGGGGGCCTGGGATGAGCAGTTCTTC. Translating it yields CASSRQGAWDEQFF.